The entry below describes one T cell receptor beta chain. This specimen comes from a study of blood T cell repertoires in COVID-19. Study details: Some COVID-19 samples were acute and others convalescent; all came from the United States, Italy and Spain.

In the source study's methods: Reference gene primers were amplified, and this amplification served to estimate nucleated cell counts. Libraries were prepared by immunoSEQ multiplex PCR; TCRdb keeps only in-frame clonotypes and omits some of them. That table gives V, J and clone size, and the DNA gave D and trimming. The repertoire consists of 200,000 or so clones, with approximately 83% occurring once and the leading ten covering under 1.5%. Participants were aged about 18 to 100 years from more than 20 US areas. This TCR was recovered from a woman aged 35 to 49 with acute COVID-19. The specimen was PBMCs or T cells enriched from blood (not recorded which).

DNA of the CDR3: TGTGCCAGCAGCTCGGGACTCCCGAATGGGGAGCAGTTCTTC. Translating it yields CASSSGLPNGEQFF. The chain carries TRBV28 and TRBJ2-1; TRBD2 might be the D (6 bases). Germline assignment: CDR1 MDHEN and CDR2 SYDVKM. V lost 6 bases to trimming and J lost 10 bases, with 19 bases between them. The CDR3 contains 14 residues.